The subject of this entry is one TCR beta chain. V lost 3 bases, J lost 6 bases, and 17 bases stayed unmatched. The germline V gene encodes CDR1 KGHDR and CDR2 SFDVKD. CDR3 length equals 18 residues. The sample comes from a study of CD8 T cells in Susac syndrome. Bulk CD8+ and CD4+ cells came from magnetic negative isolation; CD8+ TEMRA by FACS. Random hexamers were used to reverse transcribe an amount of roughly 0.5 to 1 ug RNA. A single record per CDR3 protein comes from TCRdb applying MiXCR to the immunoSEQ multiplex PCR reads. Of some 80,000 distinct CDR3 sequences in the sample, around 94% are singletons; the top ten hold roughly 0.26%.

The sequence was obtained from a human donor in good health. The sample was CD8+ T cells from PBMCs. The chain is built from TRBV24-1 and TRBJ2-3; 7 nucleotides align to TRBD2. The CDR3 protein is CATSDGITSADFGDTQYF. The CDR3 region has the DNA TGTGCCACCAGTGATGGAATCACTAGCGCCGATTTCGGGGATACGCAGTATTTT.